The 27 T cell receptor beta chains presented below share a single source sample, sequenced in a study of OX40 agonist ivuxolimab in advanced cancers. Data came from immunoSEQ multiplex PCR; TCRdb stores just in-frame clones and leaves some out. The table includes 30,000 to 50,000 clones, roughly 91% detected once. The sample in question was CD4+ or CD8+ T cells sorted from blood, obtained in a trial of the OX40 agonist ivuxolimab. All receptors come from an adult with an advanced solid tumor such as melanoma, head and neck, liver or kidney cancer.

The chain joins TRBV2 to TRBJ1-1; 8 nucleotides line up with TRBD1. Looked up from germline, CDR1 is SNHLY and CDR2 is FYNNEI. V was clipped by 8 bases and J by 7 bases; unmatched bases: 9. This CDR3 is 13 amino acids long. The CDR3 sequence is CASVFQGAVEAFF. Here the CDR3 DNA reads TGTGCCAGCGTATTCCAGGGGGCAGTTGAAGCTTTCTTT.

The chain couples TRBV4-1 to TRBJ2-3; TRBD1 agrees at 7 bases. The germline gives CDR1 MGHRA, CDR2 YSYEKL. J lost 0 bases, V lost 0 bases, and 3 bases had no gene match. There are 16 residues in the CDR3. The chain's CDR3 is CASSQEGGPSTDTQYF. DNA of the CDR3: TGCGCCAGCAGCCAAGAAGGGGGCCCTAGCACAGATACGCAGTATTTT.

The chain combines TRBV7-3 with TRBJ2-1; D is unresolved. Trimming took 0 bases from V and 4 from J, leaving 13 bases between them. CDR1 and CDR2 from the germline V gene are SGHTA and FQGTGA. This CDR3 spans 16 amino acids. DNA for the CDR3: TGTGCCAGCAGCTTAACGGACGGATTAACTTACAATGAGCAGTTCTTC. Translation: CASSLTDGLTYNEQFF.

CDR3 residues: CASSLARNTEAFF. DNA of the CDR3: TGTGCCAGCAGTTTGGCGCGGAACACTGAAGCTTTCTTT. The genes are TRBV6-5 and TRBJ1-1; D remains unclear. Germline loops: CDR1 MNHEY, CDR2 SVGAGI. The CDR3 is 13 residues long. Trimming stripped 4 bases from V and 1 base from J, with 7 bases between.

The rearrangement links TRBV11-2 to TRBJ1-3, with TRBD1 as a possible D gene (5 bases). Germline loops: CDR1 SGHAT, CDR2 FQNNGV. V lost 5 bases to trimming and J lost 3 bases, with 11 bases between them. This CDR3 has 14 residues. In DNA, the CDR3 is TGTGCCAGCAGCCTTGGGACTTTTGGAAACACCATATATTTT. Translating gives CASSLGTFGNTIYF.

This chain links TRBV10-3 with TRBJ2-2; unclear D gene. The CDR3 covers 14 residues. V gave up 4 bases and J gave up 4 bases, with 10 bases separating them. Germline loops: CDR1 ENHRY, CDR2 SYGVKD. CDR3 protein: CAISVASGTGELFF. The CDR3 coding sequence is TGTGCCATCAGTGTGGCTAGTGGCACCGGGGAGCTGTTTTTT.

The V gene is TRBV18, the J gene TRBJ1-2, with TRBD1 matching over 7 bases. This CDR3 has 13 amino acids. V trimming: 3 bases; J trimming: 2 bases; junction bases outside the gene matches: 0. Germline lookup yields CDR1 KGHSH and CDR2 LQKENI. This CDR3 is CASSPGQNYGYTF. DNA for the CDR3: TGTGCCAGCTCACCGGGACAGAACTATGGCTACACCTTC.

The rearrangement joins TRBV29-1 to TRBJ1-2, with 8 bases identical to TRBD1. CDR1 is SQVTM and CDR2 is ANQGSEA in the germline V gene. Losses at the gene ends were 6 bases for V and 6 bases for J; bases not matched to a gene: 9. The CDR3 has 13 residues. CDR3 sequence reads: CSVRTDRGHGYTF. The CDR3 nucleotides are TGCAGCGTCCGCACAGACAGGGGACATGGCTACACCTTC.

The chain combines TRBV5-6 with TRBJ2-3; D gene unclear. Trimming left V 4 bases short and J 3 bases short, with 9 bases between. The CDR3 loop spans 13 amino acids. Germline loops: CDR1 SGHDT, CDR2 YYEEEE. The CDR3 DNA sequence: TGTGCCAGCAGCCGAGTGGGGACAGATACGCAGTATTTT. Its translation: CASSRVGTDTQYF.

The chain is built from TRBV6-1 and TRBJ1-5; D is uncertain. This CDR3 comprises 14 residues. Trimming took 2 bases from V and 5 from J, leaving 10 bases between them. Germline V gene lookup returns CDR1 MNHNS and CDR2 SASEGT. The CDR3 region is CASSENYRYQPQHF. As DNA, the CDR3 is TGTGCCAGCAGTGAAAATTACAGATATCAGCCCCAGCATTTT.

The V and J genes are TRBV5-1 and TRBJ2-5, with 8 bases that match TRBD2. V shed 0 bases and J 3 bases; nucleotides not matched to a gene: 4. CDR1 is SGHRS and CDR2 is YFSETQ in the germline V gene. The CDR3 sequence is 15 residues long. CDR3 amino acids: CASSLVAGRKETQYF. Written as DNA, the CDR3 is TGCGCCAGCAGCTTGGTAGCGGGACGTAAAGAGACCCAGTACTTC. Filled out from reference TRBV5-1 and TRBJ2-5, the complete variable domain reads KAGVTQTPRYLIKTRGQQVTLSCSPISGHRSVSWYQQTPGQGLQFLFEYFSETQRNKGNFPGRFSGRQFSNSRSEMNVSTLELGDSALYLCASSLVAGRKETQYFGPGTRLLVL.

In nucleotides, the CDR3 is TGCAGTGTAGGACGGCCTGAAGCTTTCTTT. Its translation: CSVGRPEAFF. The V call is TRBV20-1, the J call TRBJ1-1; D is undetermined. The CDR3 loop spans 10 amino acids. Trimming stripped 7 bases from V and 6 bases from J, with 9 bases between. The V gene's germline CDR1 is DFQATT and CDR2 SNEGSKA (reference sequence).

For the CDR3, the DNA is TGTGCCAGCAGTTTTACGGGGGCGCGGTATGGCTACACCTTC. Encoded protein: CASSFTGARYGYTF. This chain uses TRBV5-4 with TRBJ1-2; D may be TRBD1 (6 bases). V dropped 5 bases and J dropped 5 bases, with 16 bases sitting between them. Germline V gene lookup returns CDR1 SGHNT and CDR2 YYREEE (reference sequence). The CDR3 loop spans 14 amino acids.

The rearrangement links TRBV7-9 to TRBJ1-2; 11 bases are shared with TRBD1. The J segment lost 5 bases and the V segment lost 4 bases, leaving 3 bases of the junction unmatched. CDR3 length: 14 amino acids. Germline CDR1 SEHNR, CDR2 FQNEAQ (reference sequence). This chain's CDR3 is CASSYWDRGYGYTF. DNA of the CDR3: TGTGCCAGCAGCTATTGGGACAGGGGGTATGGCTACACCTTC.

This sequence joins TRBV5-4 and TRBJ2-7; D is perhaps TRBD1 (5 bases). The germline V gene has CDR1 SGHNT and CDR2 YYREEE (reference sequence). The CDR3 has 14 amino acids. V dropped 0 bases and J dropped 6 bases, with 13 bases sitting between them. The CDR3 nucleotides read TGTGCCAGCAGCTTGGATGTCAGGGAAGGCGAGCAGTACTTC. As protein: CASSLDVREGEQYF. The full variable domain, rest sourced from reference TRBV5-4 and TRBJ2-7, is ETGVTQSPTHLIKTRGQQVTLRCSSQSGHNTVSWYQQALGQGPQFIFQYYREEENGRGNFPPRFSGLQFPNYSSELNVNALELDDSALYLCASSLDVREGEQYFGPGTRLTVT.

The genes are TRBV5-1 and TRBJ2-1; 7 nucleotides line up with TRBD1. The CDR3 totals 14 residues. Looked up from germline, CDR1 is SGHRS and CDR2 is YFSETQ. Trimming removed 5 bases from V and 2 bases from J; junction bases left unmatched: 4. The DNA for the CDR3 is TGCGCCAGCAGTCTCCAGGGGGCCTACAATGAGCAGTTCTTC. Encoded protein: CASSLQGAYNEQFF.

The chain is built from TRBV18 and TRBJ2-1, with 12 nucleotides matching TRBD2. Germline trimming cut 3 bases from V and 7 bases from J; bases unmatched to any gene: 4. Germline-derived CDR1 and CDR2 are KGHSH and LQKENI. The CDR3 is 15 amino acids. Here the CDR3 reads CASSPPSGGANEQFF. The CDR3 DNA follows: TGTGCCAGCTCACCCCCTAGCGGGGGGGCAAATGAGCAGTTCTTC.

The V call is TRBV4-2, the J call TRBJ1-6; D remains unclear. This CDR3 has 15 residues. Germline V gene data show CDR1 as LGHNA and CDR2 as YNFKEQ. Trimming cost V 1 base and J 7 bases, with 11 bases left between them. This CDR3 reads CASSQGHTTNSPLHF. The CDR3 bases are TGTGCCAGCAGCCAAGGACACACAACCAATTCACCCCTCCACTTT.

Only a few counts were recorded for this clone. The chain has TRBV18 and TRBJ1-4; no reliable D call. Trimming took off 1 base at V and 6 bases at J, with 12 bases between the two ends. The CDR3 runs to 15 residues. The germline V gene has CDR1 KGHSH and CDR2 LQKENI. This chain's CDR3 is CASSPQLDSDEKLFF. CDR3 nucleotide sequence: TGTGCCAGCTCACCACAACTGGATTCTGATGAAAAACTGTTTTTT. Full variable domain (remainder filled in from reference TRBV18 and TRBJ1-4): NAGVMQNPRHLVRRRGQEARLRCSPMKGHSHVYWYRQLPEEGLKFMVYLQKENIIDESGMPKERFSAEFPKEGPSILRIQQVVRGDSAAYFCASSPQLDSDEKLFFGSGTQLSVL.

The gene calls are TRBV18 and TRBJ1-1, with TRBD1 matching 11 bases. Trimming removed 6 bases from V and 5 bases from J; junction bases left unmatched: 5. The germline V gene encodes CDR1 KGHSH and CDR2 LQKENI. CDR3 length equals 14 residues. This CDR3 is CASSRDRGETEAFF. DNA of the CDR3: TGTGCCAGCTCTCGGGACAGGGGGGAGACTGAAGCTTTCTTT. Combining the CDR3 with reference TRBV18 and TRBJ1-1 gives the whole variable domain NAGVMQNPRHLVRRRGQEARLRCSPMKGHSHVYWYRQLPEEGLKFMVYLQKENIIDESGMPKERFSAEFPKEGPSILRIQQVVRGDSAAYFCASSRDRGETEAFFGQGTRLTVV.

The CDR3 DNA sequence: TGTGCCAGCAGTGGAGCAGGCAATCAGCCCCAGCATTTT. Encoded protein: CASSGAGNQPQHF. J is TRBJ1-5 and V is TRBV2; D uncertain. CDR1 SNHLY and CDR2 FYNNEI come from the germline V gene. V lost 4 bases and J lost 2, with 6 bases in between. The length of the CDR3 is 13 residues.

This clone has a single count. The chain has TRBV2 and TRBJ2-7; possible D gene TRBD1, 6 bases. The V end lost 6 bases, the J end lost 2 bases, and 14 bases lay between the germline ends. The length of the CDR3 is 14 residues. CDR1 is SNHLY and CDR2 is FYNNEI in the germline V gene. The CDR3 nucleotides read TGTGCCAGCAGAAACAGGGTAGGGACCTACGAGCAGTACTTC. Translated, it gives CASRNRVGTYEQYF.

The chain uses TRBV28 and TRBJ2-6; TRBD1 matches 7 bases. Germline V CDR1 and CDR2: MDHEN, SYDVKM. The trim removed 5 bases at V and 0 bases at J, leaving 10 bases unmatched. The length of the CDR3 is 18 residues. Here the CDR3 reads CASSTYRGLSSGANVLTF. In nucleotides, the CDR3 is TGTGCCAGCAGTACCTACAGGGGCCTGAGCTCTGGGGCCAACGTCCTGACTTTC.

This chain joins TRBV5-4 and TRBJ2-3; D may be TRBD2 (6 bases). Germline V lookup: CDR1 SGHNT, CDR2 YYREEE (reference sequence). Trimming pared 3 bases from V and 2 bases from J, leaving 10 bases between. The CDR3 is made up of 14 amino acids. The CDR3 DNA sequence: TGTGCCAGCAGCTCTAGGGACTCCACAGATACGCAGTATTTT. It is translated as CASSSRDSTDTQYF.

This clone has just one count. The V gene is TRBV5-1, the J gene TRBJ1-1, with D perhaps TRBD1 (6 bases). The CDR3 is 14 residues long. Trimming stripped 2 bases from V and 1 base from J, with 9 bases between. CDR1 SGHRS and CDR2 YFSETQ come from the germline V gene. The chain's CDR3 is CASSLSTGNTEAFF. The CDR3 DNA sequence: TGCGCCAGCAGCTTATCGACAGGGAACACTGAAGCTTTCTTT.

This clone was counted only a few times. The chain carries TRBV7-2 and TRBJ1-5; D gene ambiguous. CDR1 is SGHTA, CDR2 FQGNSA, per germline. V lost 5 bases and J lost 5, with 10 bases in between. This CDR3 is 13 amino acids long. CDR3 coding DNA: TGTGCCAGCAGCCCCCGATTCGATCAGCCCCAGCATTTT. Encoded protein: CASSPRFDQPQHF.

The chain joins TRBV7-8 to TRBJ2-1; perhaps D is TRBD1 or TRBD2 (6 bases each). Deletions cut 7 bases from V and 6 bases from J, with 13 bases between. Germline CDR1 reads SGHVS; CDR2 reads FQNEAQ. This CDR3 has 13 amino acids. The CDR3 sequence is CASNFGGPNEQFF. CDR3 bases: TGTGCCAGCAACTTTGGGGGGCCCAATGAGCAGTTCTTC.